Listed below are T cell receptor beta chains from one sample, sequenced in a study of T cell responses to AZD1222 COVID-19 vaccine. Using immunoSEQ multiplex PCR, the repertoire was profiled, and TCRdb retains in-frame clones only, with some absent. Of 130,000 to 150,000 clones listed, around 91% were seen once; the top ten hold around 5.4%. The sample was peripheral blood, taken on day 0 of AZD1222 vaccination. These receptors were collected from an adult in good health. Each CDR3 is given with its conserved first and last residue. The order of the fields is V gene, CDR3 protein.

v_call: TRBV9
cdr3_aa: CASSSGQGLASSYGYTF

v_call: TRBV30
cdr3_aa: CAWSRTGDRGAFF

v_call: TRBV7-2
cdr3_aa: CASSLSRTGSGYTF

v_call: TRBV20-1
cdr3_aa: CSASDPGTDTQYF

v_call: TRBV7-8
cdr3_aa: CASSLPDRGRNEQFF

v_call: TRBV2
cdr3_aa: CASRPRTLYSGANVLTF

v_call: TRBV7-2
cdr3_aa: CASSLVTGETEAFF

v_call: TRBV28
cdr3_aa: CASKIPGQGGEQFF

v_call: TRBV5-1
cdr3_aa: CASSFNPSSSGNTIYF

v_call: TRBV27
cdr3_aa: CASSGTSGSVGTGELFF

v_call: TRBV10-3
cdr3_aa: CAISEGVTAVDYGYTF

v_call: TRBV7-8
cdr3_aa: CASSLASGGEQYF

v_call: TRBV12-5
cdr3_aa: CASGLALNTEAFF

v_call: TRBV28
cdr3_aa: CGGAANTGELFF

v_call: TRBV6-5
cdr3_aa: CASRLGPLNYGYTF

v_call: TRBV19
cdr3_aa: CASRVLTGELFF

v_call: TRBV11-2
cdr3_aa: CASSLWDPNSPLHF

v_call: TRBV3-1/TRBV3-2
cdr3_aa: CASSHTGAHYEQYF

v_call: TRBV11-3
cdr3_aa: CASPLWGQGVDEQFF

v_call: TRBV7-2
cdr3_aa: CASSPRVTGELFF

v_call: TRBV5-5
cdr3_aa: CASSLMRQGTDTQYF

v_call: TRBV24-1
cdr3_aa: CAGPWVENLGTGELFF

v_call: TRBV28
cdr3_aa: CASSRPGHYEQYF

v_call: TRBV5-1
cdr3_aa: CAREPGPKNIQYF

v_call: TRBV28
cdr3_aa: CASSLQVYGYTF

v_call: TRBV7-9
cdr3_aa: CASILPGDYGYTF

v_call: TRBV2
cdr3_aa: CASSEGGQIQETQYF

v_call: TRBV5-1
cdr3_aa: CASSLDWDTDTIYF

v_call: TRBV4-1
cdr3_aa: CASSQDRGRNTEAFF

v_call: TRBV6-5
cdr3_aa: CATLSGRSDEQYF

v_call: TRBV6-2/TRBV6-3
cdr3_aa: CASSYQGNSPLHF

v_call: TRBV6-5
cdr3_aa: CASSYSQGANTEAFF

v_call: TRBV4-2
cdr3_aa: CASSQENTYSNQPQHF

v_call: TRBV6-6
cdr3_aa: CASTRWGEVNEQYF

v_call: TRBV5-6
cdr3_aa: CASSLFGDEQYF

v_call: TRBV7-3
cdr3_aa: CANIAGGPWNIQYF

v_call: TRBV7-9
cdr3_aa: CASSIPNYGYTF

v_call: TRBV5-5
cdr3_aa: CASSYGRVNNSPLHF

v_call: TRBV5-4
cdr3_aa: CASSLQGATDTQYF

v_call: TRBV7-9
cdr3_aa: CASSYGTSGSYLVEQYF

v_call: TRBV5-4
cdr3_aa: CASSFDTGQSSYNEQFF